This T cell receptor (beta chain) was identified in a study of PD-1 blockade in classical Hodgkin lymphoma. Study-wide results and limits: Prior to therapy, complete responders displayed diversity much like that of newly diagnosed patients. While CD8+ TCR diversity did not rise significantly by C4D1, CD4+ TCR diversity did.

Using immunoSEQ multiplex PCR, the repertoire was profiled, and TCRdb retains in-frame clones only, with some absent. The sample records 20,000 or so clones, 84% being singletons. In the case of this clone: Its target is unknown.

The time point is: cycle 4 day 1 (C4D1), after more than five weeks of nivolumab. Each patient relapsed following autologous stem cell transplantation, and prior brentuximab vedotin exposure differed. The study recorded best responses of complete response, partial response or progressive disease. This TCR was recovered from a human donor with classical Hodgkin lymphoma. Sequenced here: peripheral blood mononuclear cells (PBMCs), sampled before the fourth cycle of nivolumab.

CDR3 in DNA: TGTGCCAGCAGCCCCGTACTGACGCAAGAGACCCAGTACTTC. Amino acid sequence: CASSPVLTQETQYF. The J gene is TRBJ2-5, the V gene TRBV7-9, with D unclear. Per germline, CDR1 SEHNR and CDR2 FQNEAQ (reference sequence). Trimming shortened V by 5 bases and J by 2 bases, and 12 bases separated the two germline ends. The CDR3 loop spans 14 amino acids. Drawing the rest from reference TRBV7-9 and TRBJ2-5, the complete variable domain is DTGVSQNPRHKITKRGQNVTFRCDPISEHNRLYWYRQTLGQGPEFLTYFQNEAQLEKSRLLSDRFSAERPKGSFSTLEIQRTEQGDSAMYLCASSPVLTQETQYFGPGTRLLVL.